The entry that follows covers one T cell receptor beta chain sequence. This CDR3 is built from 14 residues. Unmatched junction bases numbered 5, after V lost 3 bases and J lost 6 bases. Germline CDR1 is LNHDA and CDR2 is SQIVND (reference sequence). Authors' analysis steps: Estimates of nucleated cell counts were drawn from the amplification of reference gene primers. This table comes from immunoSEQ multiplex PCR, and its TCRdb copy is limited to in-frame clones, with some not included. The V and J calls and clone size were taken over from that table, and D and trimming were inferred from the DNA. This table holds roughly 73,000 clones, over 85% found once. The data belong to a study of blood T cell repertoires in COVID-19. Looking at the study overall: T cells, B-cell-depleted T cells, or PBMCs provided the cDNA or gDNA that served as material.

Sequencing was carried out using peripheral blood. The receptor's source is a man between 45 and 60 years old with acute or convalescent COVID-19. The chain combines TRBV19 with TRBJ2-1; 7 nucleotides align to TRBD2. The CDR3 here is CASSMGGVTNEQFF. CDR3 sequence (DNA): TGTGCCAGTAGTATGGGGGGGGTTACCAATGAGCAGTTCTTC.